This TCR beta chain is drawn from a study of human T cells and chemical hapten exposure. This clonotype was found once. CDR1 is SQVTM and CDR2 is ANQGSEA in the germline V gene. The CDR3 sequence is 14 residues long. V was cut by 6 bases and J by 0 bases, with 15 bases left in between. A single record per CDR3 protein comes from TCRdb applying MiXCR to the RACE reads. The repertoire holds fewer than 500,000 distinct CDR3 sequences, 4.8% seen once, with 2% to 2.5% in the top ten. Regarding time point: patch test 1, 2 weeks after DPC sensitization. Treatment described: therapeutic diphenylcyclopropenone sensitization with weekly scalp DPC.

Sequences were derived from whole blood, sampled in connection with sensitization to the hapten diphenylcyclopropenone (DPC). The sequence was collected from a woman aged 45-65 years with alopecia areata. Some clones in this sample may be carry-over from other donors' samples. This chain uses TRBV29-1 with TRBJ2-7; tentatively, D is TRBD2 (5 bases). The CDR3 loop is CSVGRAESSYEQYF. The CDR3 DNA sequence: TGCAGCGTGGGGAGAGCGGAGAGCTCCTACGAGCAGTACTTC.